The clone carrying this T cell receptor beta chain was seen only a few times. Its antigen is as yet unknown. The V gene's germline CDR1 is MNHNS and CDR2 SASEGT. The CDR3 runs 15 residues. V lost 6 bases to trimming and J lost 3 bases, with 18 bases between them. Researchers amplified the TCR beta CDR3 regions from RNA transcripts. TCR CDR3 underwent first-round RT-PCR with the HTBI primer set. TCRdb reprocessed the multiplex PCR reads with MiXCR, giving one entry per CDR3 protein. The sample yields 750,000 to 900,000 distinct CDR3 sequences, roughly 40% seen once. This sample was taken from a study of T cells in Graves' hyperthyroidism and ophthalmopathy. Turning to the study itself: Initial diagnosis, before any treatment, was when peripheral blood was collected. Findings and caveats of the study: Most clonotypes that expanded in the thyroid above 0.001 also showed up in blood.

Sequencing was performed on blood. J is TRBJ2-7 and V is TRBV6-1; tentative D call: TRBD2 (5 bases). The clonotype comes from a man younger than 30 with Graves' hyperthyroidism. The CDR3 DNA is TGTGCCAGCAGCGACGGTCAGTGGGGAGTCTACGAGCAGTACTTC. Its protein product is CASSDGQWGVYEQYF.